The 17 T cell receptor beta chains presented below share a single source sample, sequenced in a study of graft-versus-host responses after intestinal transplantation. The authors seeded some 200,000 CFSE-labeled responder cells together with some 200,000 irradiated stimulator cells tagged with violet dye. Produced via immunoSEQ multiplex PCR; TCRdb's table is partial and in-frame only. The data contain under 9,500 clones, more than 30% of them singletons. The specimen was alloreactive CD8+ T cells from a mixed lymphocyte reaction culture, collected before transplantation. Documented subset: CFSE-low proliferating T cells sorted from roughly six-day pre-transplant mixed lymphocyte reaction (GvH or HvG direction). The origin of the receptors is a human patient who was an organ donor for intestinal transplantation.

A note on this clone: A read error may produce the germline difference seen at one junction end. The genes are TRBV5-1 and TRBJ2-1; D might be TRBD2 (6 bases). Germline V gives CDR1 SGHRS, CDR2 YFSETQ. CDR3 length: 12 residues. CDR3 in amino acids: CASSLVAGEQFF. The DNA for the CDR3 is TGTGCCAGCAGCTTGGTTGCGGGAGAGCAGTTCTTC.

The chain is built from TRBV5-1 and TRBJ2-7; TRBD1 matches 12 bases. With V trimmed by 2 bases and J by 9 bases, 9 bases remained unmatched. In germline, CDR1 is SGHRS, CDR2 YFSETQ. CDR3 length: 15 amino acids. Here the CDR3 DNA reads TGCGCCAGCAGCTTCCCCGGGACAGGGGGCGCGGGGCAGTACTTC. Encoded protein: CASSFPGTGGAGQYF.

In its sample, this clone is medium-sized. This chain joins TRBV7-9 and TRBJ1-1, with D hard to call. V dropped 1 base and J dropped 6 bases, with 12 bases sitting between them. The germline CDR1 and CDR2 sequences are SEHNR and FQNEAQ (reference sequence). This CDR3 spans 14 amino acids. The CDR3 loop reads CASSLEARRAEAFF. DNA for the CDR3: TGTGCCAGCAGCTTAGAGGCCAGGAGGGCTGAAGCTTTCTTT.

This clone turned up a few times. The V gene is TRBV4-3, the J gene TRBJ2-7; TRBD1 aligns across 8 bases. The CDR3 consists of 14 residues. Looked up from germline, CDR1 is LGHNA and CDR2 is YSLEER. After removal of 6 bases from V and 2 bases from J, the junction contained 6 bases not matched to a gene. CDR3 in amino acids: CASSLGTGAYEQYF. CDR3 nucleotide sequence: TGCGCCAGCAGTTTAGGGACAGGAGCCTACGAGCAGTACTTC.

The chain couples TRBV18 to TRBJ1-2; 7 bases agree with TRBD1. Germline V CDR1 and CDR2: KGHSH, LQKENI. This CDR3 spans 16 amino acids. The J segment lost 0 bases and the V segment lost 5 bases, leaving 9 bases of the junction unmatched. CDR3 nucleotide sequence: TGTGCCAGCTCAACAAGGACAGGAGGATCTAACTATGGCTACACCTTC. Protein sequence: CASSTRTGGSNYGYTF.

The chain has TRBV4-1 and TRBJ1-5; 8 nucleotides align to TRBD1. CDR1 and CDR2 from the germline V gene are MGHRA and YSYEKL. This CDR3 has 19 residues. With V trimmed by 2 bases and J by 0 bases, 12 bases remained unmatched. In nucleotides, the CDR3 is TGCGCCAGCAGCCAACCCGGGACAGGAATTCTCTATAGCAATCAGCCCCAGCATTTT. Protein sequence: CASSQPGTGILYSNQPQHF.

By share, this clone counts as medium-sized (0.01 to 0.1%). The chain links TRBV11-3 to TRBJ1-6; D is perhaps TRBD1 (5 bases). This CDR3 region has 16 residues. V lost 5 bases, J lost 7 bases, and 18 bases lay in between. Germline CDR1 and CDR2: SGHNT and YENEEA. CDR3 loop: CASSTQLQDRNSPLHF. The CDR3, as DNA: TGTGCCAGCAGCACCCAGTTACAGGATAGAAATTCACCCCTCCACTTT.

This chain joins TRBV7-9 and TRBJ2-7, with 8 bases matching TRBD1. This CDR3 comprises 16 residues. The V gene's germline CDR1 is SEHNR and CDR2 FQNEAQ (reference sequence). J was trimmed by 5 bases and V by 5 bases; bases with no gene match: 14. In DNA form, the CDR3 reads TGTGCCAGCAGCGACGGGACAGGAGGAGAGAATCACGAGCAGTACTTC. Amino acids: CASSDGTGGENHEQYF.

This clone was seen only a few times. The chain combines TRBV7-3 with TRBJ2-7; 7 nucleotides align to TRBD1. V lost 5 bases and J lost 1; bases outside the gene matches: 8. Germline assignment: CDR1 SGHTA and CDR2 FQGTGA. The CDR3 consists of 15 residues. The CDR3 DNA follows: TGTGCCAGCAGCCCAGGGACAGCTAAATCCTACGAGCAGTACTTC. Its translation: CASSPGTAKSYEQYF. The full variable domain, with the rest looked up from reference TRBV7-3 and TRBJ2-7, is GAGVSQTPSNKVTEKGKYVELRCDPISGHTALYWYRQSLGQGPEFLIYFQGTGAADDSGLPNDRFFAVRPEGSVSTLKIQRTERGDSAVYLCASSPGTAKSYEQYFGPGTRLTVT.

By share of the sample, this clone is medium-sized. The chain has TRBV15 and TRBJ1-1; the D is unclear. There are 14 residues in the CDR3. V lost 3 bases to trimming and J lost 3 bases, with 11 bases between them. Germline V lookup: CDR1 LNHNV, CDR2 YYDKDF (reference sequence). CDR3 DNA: TGTGCCACCAGCAGCGGGGTGTGGTACACTGAAGCTTTCTTT. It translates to CATSSGVWYTEAFF.

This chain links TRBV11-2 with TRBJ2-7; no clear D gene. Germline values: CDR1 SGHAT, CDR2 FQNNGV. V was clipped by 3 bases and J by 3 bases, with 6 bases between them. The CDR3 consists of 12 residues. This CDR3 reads CASSFNSYEQYF. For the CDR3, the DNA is TGTGCCAGCAGCTTCAACAGCTACGAGCAGTACTTC.

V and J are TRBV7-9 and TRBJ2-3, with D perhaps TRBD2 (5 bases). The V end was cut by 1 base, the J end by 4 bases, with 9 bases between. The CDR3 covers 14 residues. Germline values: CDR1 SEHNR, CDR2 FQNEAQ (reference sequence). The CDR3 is CASSLETSSDTQYF. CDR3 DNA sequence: TGTGCCAGCAGCTTAGAAACTAGTTCAGATACGCAGTATTTT.

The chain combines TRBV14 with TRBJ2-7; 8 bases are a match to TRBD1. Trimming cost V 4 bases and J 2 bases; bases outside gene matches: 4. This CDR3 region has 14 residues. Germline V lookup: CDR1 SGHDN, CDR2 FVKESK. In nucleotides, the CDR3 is TGTGCCAGCAGCCCAGGACAGGGTACCTACGAGCAGTACTTC. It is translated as CASSPGQGTYEQYF.

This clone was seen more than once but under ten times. The CDR3: CASSETSYEQFF. The CDR3 DNA sequence: TGCGCCAGCTCTGAGACTAGCTATGAGCAGTTCTTC. The V call is TRBV10-2, the J call TRBJ2-1, with 7 positions matching TRBD2. The CDR3 is made up of 12 amino acids. J was trimmed by 8 bases and V by 8 bases; bases with no gene match: 6. The germline gives CDR1 WSHSY, CDR2 SAAADI.

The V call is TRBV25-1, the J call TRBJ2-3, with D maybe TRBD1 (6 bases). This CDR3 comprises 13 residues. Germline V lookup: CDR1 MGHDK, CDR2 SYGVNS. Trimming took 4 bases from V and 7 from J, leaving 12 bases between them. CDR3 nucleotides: TGTGCCAGCAGTGTAACAGGGAGAAATACGCAGTATTTT. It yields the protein CASSVTGRNTQYF.

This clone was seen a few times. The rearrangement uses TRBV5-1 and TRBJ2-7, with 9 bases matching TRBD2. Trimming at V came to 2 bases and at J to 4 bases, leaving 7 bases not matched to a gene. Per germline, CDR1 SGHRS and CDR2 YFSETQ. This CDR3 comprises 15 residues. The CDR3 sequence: CASSFFSGSQYEQYF. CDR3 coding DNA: TGCGCCAGCAGCTTTTTTAGCGGGAGCCAGTACGAGCAGTACTTC. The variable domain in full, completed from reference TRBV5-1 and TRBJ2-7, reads KAGVTQTPRYLIKTRGQQVTLSCSPISGHRSVSWYQQTPGQGLQFLFEYFSETQRNKGNFPGRFSGRQFSNSRSEMNVSTLELGDSALYLCASSFFSGSQYEQYFGPGTRLTVT.

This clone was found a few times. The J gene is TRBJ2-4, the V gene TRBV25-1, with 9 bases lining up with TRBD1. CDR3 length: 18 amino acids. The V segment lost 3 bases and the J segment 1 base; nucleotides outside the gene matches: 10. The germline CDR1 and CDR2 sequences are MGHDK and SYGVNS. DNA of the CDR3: TGTGCCAGCAGTGACTGGGACAGGGATGGTGATGCCAAAAACATTCAGTACTTC. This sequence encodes CASSDWDRDGDAKNIQYF. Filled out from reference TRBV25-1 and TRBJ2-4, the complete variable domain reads EADIYQTPRYLVIGTGKKITLECSQTMGHDKMYWYQQDPGMELHLIHYSYGVNSTEKGDLSSESTVSRIRTEHFPLTLESARPSHTSQYLCASSDWDRDGDAKNIQYFGAGTRLSVL.